Sequencing of this T cell receptor beta chain was carried out in a study of naive and memory T cell subsets. CD4+ T cell IFNgamma after overnight CMV lysate exposure gave donor CMV status. Study-wide results and limits: Naive repertoires, especially CD8, held a few larger clonotypes, possibly memory cells re-expressing CD45RA. Over 90% of naive TCR sequences appeared only once, unlike memory subsets. In CD4 and CD8 cells, diversity dropped from naive through EMRA.

Remarks on this clonotype: Its antigen remains unknown.

The beta constant-region primer was an equimolar mix of two oligonucleotides covering TRBC1 and TRBC2. The ligated cDNA underwent four PCR rounds using SP2 and nested alpha and beta constant-region primers. Ligation attached a single-stranded oligonucleotide with a 12-nucleotide UMI and the SP2 primer to the cDNA 3' end. Using its own MiXCR run on the UMI-ligation and nested PCR reads, TCRdb lists one record per CDR3 protein. Of 150,000 or so distinct CDR3 sequences listed, under 25% were seen once; the top ten hold roughly 0.1%. The trim removed 6 bases at V and 1 base at J, leaving 3 bases unmatched. Germline V CDR1 and CDR2: MGHDK, SYGVNS. This CDR3 region has 15 residues.

The sequence was obtained from a human donor in good health. The chain couples TRBV25-1 to TRBJ2-6, with TRBD1 identical over 7 bases. Sequencing was done on a sample of naive CD4+ T cells from blood. Here the CDR3 reads CASRAGGSGANVLTF. CDR3 sequence (DNA): TGTGCCAGCAGGGCAGGGGGTTCTGGGGCCAACGTCCTGACTTTC. The full variable domain, with the rest looked up from reference TRBV25-1 and TRBJ2-6, is EADIYQTPRYLVIGTGKKITLECSQTMGHDKMYWYQQDPGMELHLIHYSYGVNSTEKGDLSSESTVSRIRTEHFPLTLESARPSHTSQYLCASRAGGSGANVLTFGAGSRLTVL.